Sequencing of this TCR beta chain was carried out in a study of T cell responses to AZD1222 COVID-19 vaccine. As for this clone: Its antigen is not known.

Pooling covered second doses at about 4 or about 12 weeks. Trimming pared 7 bases from V and 3 bases from J, leaving 16 bases between. CDR1 and CDR2 (germline): MDHEN, SYDVKM. The CDR3 spans 15 residues. Regarding the study as a whole: Spike was spanned by vaccine-associated CD4 TCRs, which were dominant at 160-218 and 743-854. Donors, mostly white British, included more females; clonal diversity was possibly underestimated.

Assay: immunoSEQ multiplex PCR; the TCRdb copy retains only in-frame clones and omits some. The sample shows some 100,000 clones, approximately 90% of them seen only once. The sample in question was peripheral blood, obtained 28 days after the second AZD1222 dose. V and J are TRBV28 and TRBJ1-3, with D tentatively TRBD1 (6 bases). The TCR originated in an adult who received the AZD1222 COVID-19 vaccine. CDR3 sequence: CASNLAGAGGNTIYF. CDR3 bases: TGTGCCAGCAATTTGGCGGGGGCGGGTGGAAACACCATATATTTT.